This paragraph reports one T cell receptor (beta chain). The authors ran a second PCR of roughly 6 to 12 cycles using a sample-barcoded 5' primer and a J-beta primer mix. MiXCR, applied by TCRdb to the 5' RACE reads, yields one record per CDR3 protein. This table has over 1,500,000 distinct CDR3 sequences, 30% to 40% appearing once. The data originate from a study of blood T cells in healthy people across ages. Germline V lookup: CDR1 SGHTA, CDR2 FQGNSA. CDR3 length equals 14 residues. This TCR was recovered from a human donor in good health. The chain has TRBV7-2 and TRBJ2-4; TRBD2 matches 10 bases. With the DNA end fitting TRBJ2-7 better, the J assignment may be wrong. The sequenced material came from blood. Written as DNA, the CDR3 is TGTGCCAGCAGCTTAGAAGCGGGGGGGGGCGAGCAGTACTTC. It specifies CASSLEAGGGEQYF.